Below, 8 T cell receptor beta chains from the same sample are listed, as sequenced in a study of OX40 agonist ivuxolimab in advanced cancers. Libraries were prepared by immunoSEQ multiplex PCR; TCRdb keeps only in-frame clonotypes and omits some of them. The data hold under 95,000 clones, with about 84% observed a single time. The sample here was CD4+ or CD8+ T cells sorted from blood, taken in a trial of the OX40 agonist ivuxolimab. Receptors were obtained from an adult with an advanced solid tumor such as melanoma, head and neck, liver or kidney cancer.

CDR3 sequence (DNA): TGTGCCAGTAAACCGAGGGGGACAGGGCAAAATACGCAGTATTTT. Protein: CASKPRGTGQNTQYF. The chain couples TRBV19 to TRBJ2-3, with TRBD1 matching 9 bases. V shed 7 bases, J shed 7 bases, and the junction held 12 bases outside the gene matches. Germline V CDR1 and CDR2: LNHDA, SQIVND (reference sequence). This CDR3 region has 15 residues.

This sequence joins TRBV4-1 and TRBJ2-5; 8 bases are shared with TRBD1. The CDR3 is made up of 15 amino acids. In germline, CDR1 is MGHRA, CDR2 YSYEKL. The junction had 10 bases not matched to a gene; V was cut back by 5 bases and J by 5 bases. The CDR3 is CASSSQDRAGETQYF. Here the CDR3 DNA reads TGCGCCAGCAGCTCCCAGGACAGGGCGGGTGAGACCCAGTACTTC.

This clone turned up a few times. The chain employs TRBV30 and TRBJ1-5; D possibly corresponds to TRBD1 (6 bases). CDR1 and CDR2 from the germline V gene are GTSNPN and SVGIG (reference sequence). Trimming pared 3 bases from V and 4 bases from J, leaving 10 bases between. The CDR3 length is 13 residues. This chain's CDR3 is CAWRQGGNQPQHF. The CDR3 bases are TGTGCCTGGAGACAGGGTGGGAATCAGCCCCAGCATTTT.

The gene calls are TRBV7-3 and TRBJ1-5, with TRBD1 matching 8 bases. CDR3 length: 18 amino acids. Germline V gene sequence: CDR1 SGHTA, CDR2 FQGTGA. Losses at the gene ends were 2 bases for V and 0 bases for J; bases not matched to a gene: 9. DNA of the CDR3: TGTGCCAGCAGCTTAGGTTCAGGGGGCCCTACTAGCAATCAGCCCCAGCATTTT. This sequence encodes CASSLGSGGPTSNQPQHF.

The chain recombines TRBV27 with TRBJ1-5; 9 bases align to TRBD1. The CDR3 extends over 13 amino acids. After removal of 6 bases from V and 4 bases from J, the junction contained 1 base not matched to a gene. CDR1 and CDR2 from the germline V gene are MNHEY and SMNVEV (reference sequence). The CDR3 region is CASSGTGNQPQHF. Written as DNA, the CDR3 is TGTGCCAGCAGCGGGACAGGGAATCAGCCCCAGCATTTT.

This clone was observed a handful of times. V is TRBV18 and J is TRBJ2-5; 11 bases align to TRBD2. The CDR3 covers 13 residues. Germline CDR1 and CDR2: KGHSH and LQKENI. J was trimmed by 2 bases and V by 11 bases; bases with no gene match: 4. The CDR3 region is CAVRLAGQETQYF. The CDR3, as DNA: TGTGCCGTCCGACTAGCGGGACAAGAGACCCAGTACTTC.

The chain carries TRBV30 and TRBJ1-2, with 12 bases fitting TRBD1. The junction had 12 bases not matched to a gene; V was cut back by 1 base and J by 6 bases. The length of the CDR3 is 17 residues. CDR1 and CDR2 (germline): GTSNPN, SVGIG (reference sequence). The CDR3 region is CAWSGPGQGAKGHGYTF. In DNA form, the CDR3 reads TGTGCCTGGAGTGGCCCGGGACAGGGGGCCAAGGGTCATGGCTACACCTTC.

CDR3 sequence reads: CASSSRISGRNSGTQKFPGKTQYF. DNA for the CDR3: TGTGCCAGCAGCTCGAGGATTAGCGGGAGAAATTCCGGGACTCAGAAATTCCCAGGAAAGACCCAGTACTTC. The chain couples TRBV7-1 to TRBJ2-5, with 9 bases lining up with TRBD2. TRBV7-1 is known as an ORF, though its function is uncertain. Losses at the gene ends were 3 bases for V and 6 bases for J; bases not matched to a gene: 35. CDR3 length equals 24 residues.